The clone carrying this T cell receptor beta chain was counted ten times or more. The data are from a study of T cells in Graves' hyperthyroidism and ophthalmopathy. RNA transcripts served as the template for amplifying TCR beta CDR3 regions. TCR CDR3 regions were first amplified by RT-PCR with HTBI primers. TCRdb ran MiXCR on the multiplex PCR reads and lists one entry per CDR3 protein. The sample includes around 800,000 distinct CDR3 sequences, over 35% of them seen just once. Clinicians diagnosed patients from clinical symptoms, serum thyroxine and TRAb, thyroid ultrasound and orbital computed tomography. Per the germline V gene, CDR1 is SNHLY and CDR2 is FYNNEI. The V end lost 7 bases, the J end lost 5 bases, and 11 bases lay between the germline ends. CDR3 length: 13 amino acids.

The clonotype comes from a man aged 18 to 35 with Graves' hyperthyroidism. V and J are TRBV2 and TRBJ1-4, with D perhaps TRBD1 (5 bases). Sequencing was carried out using blood. This CDR3 reads CASIGQHNEKLFF. Written as DNA, the CDR3 is TGTGCCAGCATCGGACAACACAATGAAAAACTGTTTTTT.